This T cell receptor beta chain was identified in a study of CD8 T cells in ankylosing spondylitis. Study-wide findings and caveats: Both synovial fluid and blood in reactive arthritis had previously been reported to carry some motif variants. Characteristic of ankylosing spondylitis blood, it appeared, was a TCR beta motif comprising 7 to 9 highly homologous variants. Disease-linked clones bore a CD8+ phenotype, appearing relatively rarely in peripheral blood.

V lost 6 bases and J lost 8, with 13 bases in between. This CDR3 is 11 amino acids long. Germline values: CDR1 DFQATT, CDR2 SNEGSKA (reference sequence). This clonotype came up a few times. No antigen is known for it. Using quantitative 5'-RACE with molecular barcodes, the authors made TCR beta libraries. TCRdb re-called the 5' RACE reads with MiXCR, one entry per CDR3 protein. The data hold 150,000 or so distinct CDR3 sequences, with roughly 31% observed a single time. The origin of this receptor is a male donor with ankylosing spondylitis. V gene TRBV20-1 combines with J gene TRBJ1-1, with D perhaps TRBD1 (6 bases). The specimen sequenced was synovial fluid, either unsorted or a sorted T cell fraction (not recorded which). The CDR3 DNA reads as TGCAGTGCCACCCCCAGGGGCGAAGCTTTCTTT. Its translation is CSATPRGEAFF.